Reported below is one T cell receptor (beta chain). Its antigen is unidentified. This sample is part of a study of radiation and T cells in renal cell carcinoma. Whole-study findings and limits: Without pretreatment biopsies, baseline tumor clonotype presence was undetermined.

Sequencing was performed with immunoSEQ multiplex PCR; in TCRdb, only in-frame clones are kept and a portion is missing. This sample has 50,000 to 75,000 clones; approximately 84% occur once, and the top ten carry more than 7%. Germline V gene data show CDR1 as SNHLY and CDR2 as FYNNEI. Deletions cut 7 bases from V and 4 bases from J, with 13 bases between. The length of the CDR3 is 14 residues. Time point indicated: baseline pretreatment blood. The treatment was: 15 Gy SBRT to primary tumor, nephrectomy 4 weeks later. The patient's renal cell carcinoma had clear cell pathology. The source is a man aged 55 to 70 with renal cell carcinoma. The specimen comprised blood, sampled from a patient whose treatment included radiotherapy and nephrectomy. The rearrangement joins TRBV2 to TRBJ2-2; a weak D match, TRBD2 (5 bases). Here the CDR3 reads CASIRGLRTGELFF. The CDR3 coding sequence is TGTGCCAGCATTCGGGGTCTGCGCACCGGGGAGCTGTTTTTT.